A single sample gave rise to the 21 T cell receptor beta chains below, sequenced in a study of T cells in Graves' hyperthyroidism and ophthalmopathy. TCR beta CDR3 sequences were amplified from RNA transcripts. With the HTBI primer set, the TCR CDR3 went through a first round of RT-PCR. One entry per CDR3 protein results from TCRdb running MiXCR on the multiplex PCR reads. The repertoire includes about 300,000 distinct CDR3 sequences, roughly 13% of them detected once, and 7.9% sits in the top ten. Material for sequencing was blood. These receptors came from a woman aged 35 to 49 with Graves' hyperthyroidism.

This clonotype was observed at least ten times. This sequence joins TRBV2 and TRBJ1-4, with 8 bases that match TRBD1. Per germline, CDR1 SNHLY and CDR2 FYNNEI. CDR3 size: 15 residues. Trimming at V came to 11 bases and at J to 8 bases, leaving 16 bases not matched to a gene. Here the CDR3 reads CASSQVQGAEEKLFF. Here the CDR3 DNA reads TGTGCCTCCTCCCAGGTTCAGGGGGCTGAGGAAAAACTGTTTTTT.

This clonotype was found a few times. V gene TRBV25-1 combines with J gene TRBJ2-3, with 9 nucleotides matching TRBD1. Germline V lookup: CDR1 MGHDK, CDR2 SYGVNS. J was trimmed by 0 bases and V by 1 base; bases with no gene match: 2. The CDR3 loop spans 16 amino acids. The CDR3 DNA follows: TGTGCCAGCAGTGAATGGGGGACAGGGAGCACAGATACGCAGTATTTT. It is translated as CASSEWGTGSTDTQYF.

V is TRBV7-9 and J is TRBJ2-2; D gene unclear. The germline V gene has CDR1 SEHNR and CDR2 FQNEAQ (reference sequence). The V end was cut by 5 bases, the J end by 1 base, with 17 bases between. The CDR3 is 17 amino acids. CDR3 region: CASSPELVLLNTGELFF. The CDR3 DNA is TGTGCCAGCAGCCCTGAGCTTGTGTTGTTGAACACCGGGGAGCTGTTTTTT.

This clonotype was seen repeatedly, ten times or more. The V and J genes are TRBV11-2 and TRBJ2-5; perhaps TRBD2 as D (6 bases). The CDR3 consists of 15 residues. V was pared by 6 bases and J by 2 bases, with 16 bases between. Germline V gene sequence: CDR1 SGHAT, CDR2 FQNNGV. Written as DNA, the CDR3 is TGTGCCAGCAGTCCTGGCGGGATCCGACAAGAGACCCAGTACTTC. Protein: CASSPGGIRQETQYF.

In this sample, this clonotype turned up many times. The chain links TRBV7-9 to TRBJ1-6; no reliable D call. V was clipped by 1 base and J by 12 bases, with 13 bases between them. Germline V gene sequence: CDR1 SEHNR, CDR2 FQNEAQ (reference sequence). The CDR3 is 14 residues long. The CDR3 DNA follows: TGTGCCAGCAGCTTAGGAGGAGGGAGGGAACCCCTCCACTTT. Protein product: CASSLGGGREPLHF.

The gene calls are TRBV10-2 and TRBJ1-1; D might be TRBD1 (5 bases). The germline V and J ends were trimmed by 0 bases and 8 bases, with 13 bases remaining between them. The germline V gene has CDR1 WSHSY and CDR2 SAAADI. CDR3 length: 14 amino acids. The CDR3, as DNA: TGCGCCAGCAGTGAGTCGTTTTCGGGGGACGAAGCTTTCTTT. Translating it yields CASSESFSGDEAFF.

This clonotype was observed at least ten times. V gene TRBV20-1 combines with J gene TRBJ1-2; no clear D. Trimming shortened V by 4 bases and J by 8 bases, and 14 bases separated the two germline ends. Looked up from germline, CDR1 is DFQATT and CDR2 is SNEGSKA (reference sequence). The CDR3 is 12 residues long. The CDR3 sequence: CSATSEIGGYTF. CDR3 sequence (DNA): TGCAGTGCTACCTCAGAAATCGGGGGCTACACCTTC.

This clonotype has only one observation. The chain has TRBV28 and TRBJ2-1, with 9 bases lining up with TRBD2. This CDR3 is 16 amino acids long. The V and J ends lost 5 bases and 8 bases, in that order; junction bases with no gene match: 13. Germline lookup yields CDR1 MDHEN and CDR2 SYDVKM. CDR3 residues: CASSSLVGGRVHEQFF. The CDR3 bases are TGTGCCAGCAGTAGCCTGGTGGGCGGGAGGGTCCATGAGCAGTTCTTC.

A few counts support this clonotype. CDR3 sequence: CAWSTRLAGVGEQYF. DNA of the CDR3: TGTGCCTGGAGTACCCGACTAGCGGGAGTAGGCGAGCAGTACTTC. This chain connects TRBV30 to TRBJ2-7; 12 bases match TRBD2. After removal of 2 bases from V and 6 bases from J, the junction contained 8 bases not matched to a gene. The CDR3 sequence is 15 residues long. Germline lookup yields CDR1 GTSNPN and CDR2 SVGIG (reference sequence). Variable domain in full (rest from reference TRBV30 and TRBJ2-7): SQTIHQWPATLVQPVGSPLSLECTVEGTSNPNLYWYRQAAGRGLQLLFYSVGIGQISSEVPQNLSASRPQDRQFILSSKKLLLSDSGFYLCAWSTRLAGVGEQYFGPGTRLTVT.

This clonotype was seen more than once but under ten times. The V and J genes are TRBV7-9 and TRBJ2-5; 7 bases are shared with TRBD2. The CDR3 has 17 residues. The junction had 13 bases not matched to a gene; V was cut back by 5 bases and J by 1 base. Germline V gene data show CDR1 as SEHNR and CDR2 as FQNEAQ (reference sequence). The CDR3 spells CASSAVAASGIQETQYF. In DNA form, the CDR3 reads TGTGCCAGCAGCGCAGTGGCCGCTAGCGGAATCCAAGAGACCCAGTACTTC.

In its sample, this clonotype was seen many times. At one of its ends the junction is not consistent with the germline gene, which may arise from a read error. This chain connects TRBV28 to TRBJ2-3; the match to TRBD2 covers 15 bases. Germline values: CDR1 MDHEN, CDR2 SYDVKM. CDR3 length: 19 amino acids. CDR3 loop: CASSFGRTSGRAATGTQYF. The CDR3 DNA reads TGTGCCAGCAGTTTCGGGAGGACTAGCGGGAGGGCCGCGACAGGTACGCAGTATTTT.

This clonotype was seen at least ten times. The CDR3 nucleotides are TGTGCCAGCTTGAGGATACAGGGCCTTGGGGAGCAGTACTTC. Protein: CASLRIQGLGEQYF. The chain combines TRBV2 with TRBJ2-7; the D gene is possibly TRBD1 (6 bases). Trimming removed 8 bases from V and 7 bases from J, with 21 bases in between. The CDR3 spans 14 residues. CDR1 is SNHLY, CDR2 FYNNEI, per germline.

This clonotype was observed many times. This sequence joins TRBV12-3 or TRBV12-4 and TRBJ2-7; the match to TRBD2 covers 14 bases. The CDR3 extends over 14 amino acids. The V and J ends lost 3 bases and 7 bases, in that order; junction bases with no gene match: 2. The CDR3 loop reads CASSLTSGRGEQYF. The DNA of the CDR3 is TGTGCCAGCAGTTTGACTAGCGGGAGGGGGGAGCAGTACTTC.

This clonotype was recorded at least ten times. The chain is built from TRBV6-2 or TRBV6-3 and TRBJ2-3; unclear D gene. The CDR3 is 12 amino acids. V shed 6 bases and J shed 2 bases, with 6 bases lying between them. Germline CDR1 MNHEY, CDR2 SVGEGT. CDR3 sequence: CASSAFTDTQYF. The CDR3 DNA sequence: TGTGCCAGCAGCGCCTTCACAGATACGCAGTATTTT.

This clonotype has a count of ten or more. The chain combines TRBV10-3 with TRBJ2-5; D remains unclear. The CDR3 runs 14 residues. V lost 3 bases, J lost 0 bases, and 8 bases lay in between. CDR1 is ENHRY and CDR2 is SYGVKD in the germline V gene. The DNA for the CDR3 is TGTGCCATCAGTGAAGGTCGGAACCAAGAGACCCAGTACTTC. Translated: CAISEGRNQETQYF.

The table lists this clonotype with many counts. The V call is TRBV11-3, the J call TRBJ2-1; a weak D match, TRBD2 (6 bases). The germline V and J ends were trimmed by 1 base and 5 bases, with 15 bases remaining between them. The length of the CDR3 is 16 residues. The germline gives CDR1 SGHNT, CDR2 YENEEA. The CDR3 DNA sequence: TGTGCCAGCAGCTTAGGTGTATCTGGAGGGCACAATGAGCAGTTCTTC. This encodes CASSLGVSGGHNEQFF.

There are many counts of this clonotype. The CDR3 region is CASSPDRVKPVAKNIQYF. The CDR3 nucleotides read TGTGCCAGCAGCCCGGACAGGGTCAAGCCCGTGGCCAAAAACATTCAGTACTTC. V and J are TRBV3-1 and TRBJ2-4, with 8 bases matching TRBD1. This CDR3 has 18 residues. Germline V gene lookup returns CDR1 LGHDT and CDR2 YNNKEL (reference sequence). V was clipped by 4 bases and J by 1 base; unmatched bases: 12.

The J gene is TRBJ1-1, the V gene TRBV10-3, with unresolved D. V was shortened by 8 bases and J by 0 bases, with 10 bases between the two germline ends. Germline values: CDR1 ENHRY, CDR2 SYGVKD. This CDR3 region has 13 residues. CDR3 loop: CAIAGQLNTEAFF. The CDR3 nucleotides read TGTGCCATCGCTGGCCAGCTGAACACTGAAGCTTTCTTT.

Ten or more counts support this clonotype. The rearrangement joins TRBV3-1 to TRBJ2-7; 8 bases agree with TRBD1. J lost 4 bases, V lost 5 bases, and 10 bases had no gene match. CDR1 and CDR2 from the germline V gene are LGHDT and YNNKEL (reference sequence). CDR3 length: 15 residues. CDR3 region: CASSWGRTGLYEQYF. The DNA for the CDR3 is TGTGCCAGCAGCTGGGGGCGGACAGGGTTATACGAGCAGTACTTC.

This clonotype was found many times. The chain is built from TRBV5-8 and TRBJ2-3; TRBD1 might be the D (5 bases). Trimming removed 1 base at V and 4 bases at J, with 13 bases between. Germline CDR1 is SGHTS and CDR2 is YDEGEE. The CDR3 is 15 residues long. CDR3 loop: CASSLRGFAADTQYF. The CDR3, as DNA: TGTGCCAGCAGCTTGAGGGGATTCGCTGCAGATACGCAGTATTTT.

The genes are TRBV14 and TRBJ2-7, with 9 bases fitting TRBD1. The germline CDR1 and CDR2 sequences are SGHDN and FVKESK. J was trimmed by 2 bases and V by 8 bases; bases with no gene match: 1. The CDR3 is 12 residues long. This CDR3 is CASGQGTYEQYF. CDR3 sequence (DNA): TGTGCCAGCGGACAGGGGACCTACGAGCAGTACTTC.